Below are 16 T cell receptor beta chains sequenced from a single sample in a study of T-cell memory formation after mild COVID-19. TCRdb re-analysed the 5' RACE reads in MiXCR, keeping a single row per CDR3 protein. The repertoire holds about 350,000 distinct CDR3 sequences, with approximately 27% as singletons. Sequences were obtained from PBMCs or a T cell subset sorted from them (not recorded which). The receptors shown here come from an adult woman who had mild COVID-19 (a few samples of this study predate the infection). Cell type and time point are not known.

This clonotype was observed a single time. The rearrangement links TRBV7-6 to TRBJ2-3; 10 positions match TRBD2. V trimming: 5 bases; J trimming: 6 bases; junction bases outside the gene matches: 8. CDR1 and CDR2 from the germline V gene are SGHVS and FNYEAQ. The CDR3 runs 15 residues. The CDR3 sequence is CASSPWTSGLDTQYF. In DNA, the CDR3 is TGTGCCAGCAGCCCCTGGACTAGCGGTTTGGATACGCAGTATTTT. Full variable domain (outside the CDR3, taken from reference TRBV7-6 and TRBJ2-3): GAGVSQSPRYKVTKRGQDVALRCDPISGHVSLYWYRQALGQGPEFLTYFNYEAQQDKSGLPNDRFSAERPEGSISTLTIQRTEQRDSAMYRCASSPWTSGLDTQYFGPGTRLTVL.

The V call is TRBV7-9, the J call TRBJ2-6; D may correspond to TRBD1 or TRBD2 (5 bases each). Germline loops: CDR1 SEHNR, CDR2 FQNEAQ (reference sequence). The CDR3 length is 16 residues. Trimming removed 2 bases from V and 2 bases from J, with 10 bases in between. The CDR3 region is CASSLSWGTGANVLTF. CDR3 in DNA: TGTGCCAGCAGCTTATCTTGGGGGACTGGGGCCAACGTCCTGACTTTC.

This clonotype was recorded a few times. The CDR3 nucleotides are TGTGCCACCAGCAGAGATCTTTCAGGGTCGGACGAGCAGTACTTC. Translation gives CATSRDLSGSDEQYF. V gene TRBV15 combines with J gene TRBJ2-7; the D gene is possibly TRBD1 (5 bases). CDR1 is LNHNV, CDR2 YYDKDF, per germline (reference sequence). Trimming took 0 bases from V and 5 from J, leaving 14 bases between them. This CDR3 has 15 amino acids.

The chain employs TRBV12-3 or TRBV12-4 and TRBJ2-2; TRBD1 agrees at 8 bases. J was trimmed by 10 bases and V by 2 bases; bases with no gene match: 9. The CDR3 loop spans 15 amino acids. In DNA form, the CDR3 reads TGTGCCAGCAGTTTATGGACAGGGATGGGCCTGGAGCTGTTTTTT. It yields the protein CASSLWTGMGLELFF.

The V call is TRBV20-1, the J call TRBJ1-5, with D possibly TRBD1 on 5 matching bases. V shed 3 bases and J shed 9 bases, with 15 bases lying between them. Germline assignment: CDR1 DFQATT and CDR2 SNEGSKA (reference sequence). The CDR3 contains 13 residues. For the CDR3, the DNA is TGCAGTGCTAGCTTTGCAGTGGGGGGGCCCCAGCATTTT. Protein product: CSASFAVGGPQHF.

The genes are TRBV19 and TRBJ1-1, with 10 bases fitting TRBD1. CDR1 and CDR2 from the germline V gene are LNHDA and SQIVND (reference sequence). V was pared by 8 bases and J by 5 bases, with 14 bases of the junction left unmatched. CDR3 size: 16 residues. The CDR3 DNA reads TGTGCCAGTGGACTTAGGGGACAGGGGCTAGGGACTGAAGCTTTCTTT. This sequence encodes CASGLRGQGLGTEAFF.

This clonotype was seen more than once but under ten times. The J gene is TRBJ2-4, the V gene TRBV11-2, with 8 bases matching TRBD1. The CDR3 extends over 14 amino acids. Trimming at V came to 5 bases and at J to 8 bases, leaving 8 bases not matched to a gene. Germline assignment: CDR1 SGHAT and CDR2 FQNNGV. The CDR3 sequence is CASSAGQGTDIQYF. CDR3 bases: TGTGCCAGCAGCGCTGGACAGGGTACAGACATTCAGTACTTC.

The rearrangement joins TRBV7-3 to TRBJ2-7; D may be TRBD1 (7 bases). Trimming removed 1 base from V and 5 bases from J, with 15 bases in between. From germline, CDR1 is SGHTA and CDR2 FQGTGA. CDR3 size: 15 residues. The CDR3: CASSLSGTEGNEQYF. CDR3 in DNA: TGTGCCAGCAGCTTAAGCGGGACAGAAGGGAACGAGCAGTACTTC.

The V gene is TRBV4-3, the J gene TRBJ2-1, with TRBD2 identical over 12 bases. The trim removed 0 bases at V and 5 bases at J, leaving 17 bases unmatched. Germline lookup yields CDR1 LGHNA and CDR2 YSLEER. The CDR3 is made up of 21 amino acids. The DNA of the CDR3 is TGCGCCAGCAGCCAAGATCTCTTGCCTAGCGGGAGGGAGATAGGAGACAATGAGCAGTTCTTC. Translating it yields CASSQDLLPSGREIGDNEQFF.

This clonotype has just a few counts. The CDR3 DNA reads TGTGCCAGTAACAGGGTCTACAATGAGCAGTTCTTC. It yields the protein CASNRVYNEQFF. The V call is TRBV12-3 or TRBV12-4, the J call TRBJ2-1; tentative D call: TRBD1 (6 bases). The CDR3 runs 12 residues. V was pared by 9 bases and J by 3 bases, with 9 bases between.

This clonotype was counted a few times. This chain links TRBV7-9 with TRBJ2-3; 8 nucleotides match TRBD1. Trimming removed 3 bases from V and 1 base from J; junction bases left unmatched: 6. This CDR3 is built from 16 residues. Germline V lookup: CDR1 SEHNR, CDR2 FQNEAQ (reference sequence). The CDR3 coding sequence is TGTGCCAGCAGCTTCCAGGGGGCACCACGCACAGATACGCAGTATTTT. Its translation: CASSFQGAPRTDTQYF.

The chain couples TRBV6-2 or TRBV6-3 to TRBJ1-1, with 8 nucleotides matching TRBD1. The CDR3 sequence is 13 residues long. In germline, CDR1 is MNHEY, CDR2 SVGEGT. V lost 7 bases and J lost 4; bases outside the gene matches: 5. This chain's CDR3 is CASTWTGSTEAFF. CDR3 bases: TGTGCCAGCACTTGGACAGGGAGCACTGAAGCTTTCTTT.

V is TRBV12-3 or TRBV12-4 and J is TRBJ2-7; 12 bases agree with TRBD1. V was pared by 7 bases and J by 3 bases, with 4 bases of the junction left unmatched. The CDR3 spans 14 residues. For the CDR3, the DNA is TGTGCCAGCACTGGGACAGGGGGCTTCTACGAGCAGTACTTC. Translating it yields CASTGTGGFYEQYF.

A few counts support this clonotype. This rearrangement joins TRBV7-6 to TRBJ2-5, with D unresolved. The CDR3 has 17 residues. Per germline, CDR1 SGHVS and CDR2 FNYEAQ. Trimming shortened V by 1 base and J by 5 bases, and 20 bases separated the two germline ends. CDR3 residues: CASSLVLGSPAIETQYF. The CDR3 DNA is TGTGCCAGCAGCTTAGTTCTTGGTTCACCCGCAATTGAGACCCAGTACTTC.

This clonotype was detected only a few times. The V gene is TRBV7-8, the J gene TRBJ2-1; a possible D gene is TRBD1 (6 bases). V dropped 1 base and J dropped 2 bases, with 24 bases sitting between them. Germline assignment: CDR1 SGHVS and CDR2 FQNEAQ. This CDR3 spans 20 amino acids. CDR3 protein: CASSLVVRTVKTTTYNEQFF. CDR3 sequence (DNA): TGTGCCAGCAGCTTAGTGGTTAGGACAGTAAAGACCACTACCTACAATGAGCAGTTCTTC.

This rearrangement joins TRBV7-2 to TRBJ1-5, with D possibly being TRBD1 (5 bases). V lost 2 bases and J lost 4, with 18 bases in between. CDR1 and CDR2 from the germline V gene are SGHTA and FQGNSA. This CDR3 has 17 amino acids. The CDR3 loop is CASSLRFLGGGNQPQHF. CDR3 bases: TGTGCCAGCAGCTTAAGGTTCTTGGGCGGGGGTAATCAGCCCCAGCATTTT.